This note documents a single TCR beta chain sequence. This specimen belongs to a study of T-cell reconstitution after alpha-beta-depleted transplantation in children. V gave up 4 bases and J gave up 4 bases, with 14 bases separating them. Germline lookup yields CDR1 SQVTM and CDR2 ANQGSEA. CDR3 length: 13 residues. A TCRbeta library incorporating unique molecular identifiers was prepared. A single record per CDR3 protein comes from TCRdb applying MiXCR to the PCR reads. This repertoire shows 750,000 to 950,000 distinct CDR3 sequences, roughly 15% found once; its top ten account for about 4.6%. The TCR was taken from a male patient between 5 and 17 years old who had a stem cell transplant for acute lymphoblastic leukemia, so the T cells may come from the graft donor. Sample: PBMCs, mostly from graft donor cells, taken 360 days after TCRalphabeta/CD19-depleted stem cell transplant. The chain joins TRBV29-1 to TRBJ2-7; the D gene is possibly TRBD2 (5 bases). The CDR3 region has the DNA TGCAGCGTTGTGGTGGGAGTGCGATACGAGCAGTACTTC. It translates to CSVVVGVRYEQYF.